This T cell receptor beta chain came from a study of T cells of healthy individuals (dated by TCRdb to the late 2010s). In regard to this clonotype: Its recognized antigen is unknown. Base qualities are not recorded, but no much larger clone differs from it by a single base.

Cut back by 4 bases and 3 bases, the V and J ends lie 13 bases apart. The CDR3 has 15 amino acids, counting the end cysteine and phenylalanine. This entry keeps only the CDR3 DNA: 45 bases, framed from base 1. CDR1 and CDR2, per the germline V gene, are SGDLS and YYNGEE. The receptor library was made with 5' RACE. Sequencing took place on an Illumina MiSeq. In TCRdb, the public reads were trimmed at Q25 with fastp and aligned with MiXCR, with productive beta chains retained. Every CDR3 protein is listed once, alongside the most common genes and DNA of its rows. A total of tens of thousands of distinct CDR3 sequences appear in this sample, roughly 17% of them only once. The ten largest clones take up around 4.6% of the sample.

The rearranged chain carries TRBV9 and TRBJ2-2; the D gene cannot be named for sure. The sequence came from a human donor in good health. The CDR3 corresponds to CASSPHYTYTGELFF. The sequenced DNA is TGTGCCAGCAGCCCCCACTACACTTACACCGGGGAGCTGTTTTTT.